The 28 T cell receptor beta chains given below trace back to one sample, sequenced in a study of cytomegalovirus exposure and HLA in healthy donors. Primers included in the PCR were 60 Vbeta and 13 Jbeta primers. This table comes from immunoSEQ multiplex PCR, and its TCRdb copy is limited to in-frame clones, with some not included. The table includes over 150,000 clones, roughly four fifths detected once. Sequenced: PBMCs. These receptors were obtained from a woman aged 50 to 60 in good health and CMV-seropositive.

The V gene is TRBV10-1, the J gene TRBJ1-4, with D possibly being TRBD1 (5 bases). Trimming took 1 base from V and 2 from J, leaving 17 bases between them. CDR1 is WNHNN and CDR2 is SYGVQD in the germline V gene (reference sequence). This CDR3 is 18 amino acids long. The CDR3 DNA sequence: TGCGCCAGCAGTGAGTACCGGGGCCAGACTAGGACTAATGAAAAACTGTTTTTT. The encoded protein is CASSEYRGQTRTNEKLFF.

V usage is TRBV19 and J usage is TRBJ2-5, with a weak D call TRBD2 (6 bases). Germline values: CDR1 LNHDA, CDR2 SQIVND (reference sequence). V dropped 3 bases and J dropped 9 bases, with 23 bases sitting between them. This CDR3 region has 16 residues. Written as DNA, the CDR3 is TGTGCCAGTAGTATCTCCGGGACTTCCGGGGGAAGGGCCCAGTACTTC. It encodes CASSISGTSGGRAQYF.

This clone was seen only a few times. The chain combines TRBV7-6 with TRBJ2-1; weak D call: TRBD2 (6 bases). Germline V lookup: CDR1 SGHVS, CDR2 FNYEAQ. The CDR3 has 13 residues. Trimming pared 2 bases from V and 7 bases from J, leaving 9 bases between. CDR3 amino acids: CASSLRLANEQFF. CDR3 bases: TGTGCCAGCAGCTTAAGGCTAGCGAATGAGCAGTTCTTC. The whole variable domain, filled in from reference TRBV7-6 and TRBJ2-1, reads GAGVSQSPRYKVTKRGQDVALRCDPISGHVSLYWYRQALGQGPEFLTYFNYEAQQDKSGLPNDRFSAERPEGSISTLTIQRTEQRDSAMYRCASSLRLANEQFFGPGTRLTVL.

The J gene is TRBJ1-1, the V gene TRBV7-9; tentatively, D is TRBD1 (6 bases). The length of the CDR3 is 14 residues. V dropped 7 bases and J dropped 8 bases, with 20 bases sitting between them. Looked up from germline, CDR1 is SEHNR and CDR2 is FQNEAQ (reference sequence). Here the CDR3 reads CASTTQAGTTEAFF. The CDR3 DNA reads as TGTGCCAGCACCACACAAGCCGGGACAACCGAAGCTTTCTTT.

The gene calls are TRBV27 and TRBJ2-5; 15 bases agree with TRBD2. V dropped 5 bases and J dropped 11; count of bases not matched to a gene: 18. Looked up from germline, CDR1 is MNHEY and CDR2 is SMNVEV (reference sequence). The CDR3 spans 18 residues. CDR3 sequence reads: CASSIRTSGGVLAVEQYF. CDR3 nucleotide sequence: TGTGCCAGCAGTATACGGACTAGCGGGGGGGTTCTTGCTGTGGAGCAGTACTTC.

V and J are TRBV5-1 and TRBJ2-7, with TRBD2 identical over 9 bases. Germline assignment: CDR1 SGHRS and CDR2 YFSETQ. The V and J ends lost 4 bases and 3 bases, in that order; junction bases with no gene match: 5. The CDR3 runs 14 residues. This CDR3 reads CASSPGTSYYEQYF. The CDR3 region has the DNA TGCGCCAGCAGCCCCGGGACTAGCTACTACGAGCAGTACTTC.

The V and J genes are TRBV5-4 and TRBJ2-1; D unresolved. This CDR3 is built from 14 residues. The V end lost 3 bases, the J end lost 3 bases, and 10 bases lay between the germline ends. Germline V CDR1 and CDR2: SGHNT, YYREEE (reference sequence). The DNA of the CDR3 is TGTGCCAGCAGCTATACCCTAGGCTACAATGAGCAGTTCTTC. Translated: CASSYTLGYNEQFF.

J is TRBJ2-5 and V is TRBV28; possibly TRBD1 for D (5 bases). The CDR3 is 15 residues long. CDR1 and CDR2 (germline): MDHEN, SYDVKM. Trimming left V 2 bases short and J 5 bases short, with 15 bases between. The CDR3 sequence: CASSLRGRATETQYF. The DNA for the CDR3 is TGTGCCAGCAGTTTACGCGGCAGGGCGACGGAGACCCAGTACTTC. The complete variable domain, with remaining parts taken from reference TRBV28 and TRBJ2-5, reads DVKVTQSSRYLVKRTGEKVFLECVQDMDHENMFWYRQDPGLGLRLIYFSYDVKMKEKGDIPEGYSVSREKKERFSLILESASTNQTSMYLCASSLRGRATETQYFGPGTRLLVL.

This clone was seen once. V and J are TRBV7-2 and TRBJ1-5; no clear D gene. The germline V gene has CDR1 SGHTA and CDR2 FQGNSA. The V and J ends lost 2 bases and 0 bases respectively, with 5 bases between them. CDR3 length: 14 residues. CDR3 coding DNA: TGTGCCAGCAGCTTATCCAGTAGCAATCAGCCCCAGCATTTT. Translation gives CASSLSSSNQPQHF.

This clone was seen a single time. The chain uses TRBV5-6 and TRBJ1-2; D call uncertain. The ends were cut back, 4 bases at V and 5 bases at J, with 24 bases in the middle. This CDR3 region has 17 residues. The V gene's germline CDR1 is SGHDT and CDR2 YYEEEE. The CDR3 DNA is TGTGCCAGCAGCGGGAGACTAACGGCGGGGAACCCTTATGGCTACACCTTC. This translates into CASSGRLTAGNPYGYTF.

The chain has TRBV29-1 and TRBJ1-2; the D is unclear. The V and J ends lost 6 bases and 2 bases respectively, with 16 bases between them. Germline CDR1 is SQVTM and CDR2 is ANQGSEA. The CDR3 is made up of 14 amino acids. CDR3 protein: CSVDQSTENYGYTF. In nucleotides, the CDR3 is TGCAGCGTCGACCAATCTACAGAAAACTATGGCTACACCTTC.

The chain is built from TRBV11-1 and TRBJ2-2, with D unclear. Germline-derived CDR1 and CDR2 are SGHAT and FQDESV (reference sequence). The CDR3 has 13 amino acids. V was cut by 5 bases and J by 7 bases, with 11 bases left in between. The CDR3 DNA sequence: TGTGCCAGCAGCAAGCGCGTGTACGGGGAGCTGTTTTTT. Translating it yields CASSKRVYGELFF.

The chain has TRBV6-1 and TRBJ1-2; 9 bases fit TRBD1. CDR1 is MNHNS and CDR2 is SASEGT in the germline V gene. The CDR3 covers 15 residues. The V gene end was trimmed by 3 bases and the J gene end by 1 base; junction bases not matched to a gene: 3. The CDR3 is CASSDGTGLNYGYTF. CDR3 nucleotide sequence: TGTGCCAGCAGTGACGGGACAGGGCTTAACTATGGCTACACCTTC.

The chain carries TRBV28 and TRBJ1-5; TRBD1 is a possible D gene (5 bases). Between the trimmed V and J ends, which lost 3 bases and 4 bases, there was a span of 13 bases. Germline V lookup: CDR1 MDHEN, CDR2 SYDVKM. The CDR3 consists of 15 residues. The CDR3 spells CASSLTGGFNQPQHF. The CDR3 DNA follows: TGTGCCAGCAGTTTGACCGGGGGATTTAATCAGCCCCAGCATTTT.

The genes are TRBV7-6 and TRBJ2-5; 7 positions agree with TRBD2. Per germline, CDR1 SGHVS and CDR2 FNYEAQ. CDR3 size: 17 residues. The V segment lost 1 base and the J segment 5 bases; nucleotides outside the gene matches: 13. CDR3 DNA sequence: TGTGCCAGCAGCTTAGGACGGGAGGCGGAGTGGGGGGAGACCCAGTACTTC. Amino acid sequence: CASSLGREAEWGETQYF. The variable domain in full, completed from reference TRBV7-6 and TRBJ2-5, reads GAGVSQSPRYKVTKRGQDVALRCDPISGHVSLYWYRQALGQGPEFLTYFNYEAQQDKSGLPNDRFSAERPEGSISTLTIQRTEQRDSAMYRCASSLGREAEWGETQYFGPGTRLLVL.

This clone was seen a few times. This chain links TRBV5-5 with TRBJ2-1; 12 bases are a match to TRBD2. Germline V gives CDR1 SGHKS, CDR2 YYEKEE (reference sequence). The V gene end was trimmed by 4 bases and the J gene end by 5 bases; junction bases not matched to a gene: 10. This CDR3 comprises 17 residues. The CDR3 sequence: CASSSTKTSGSHNEQFF. The CDR3 DNA follows: TGTGCCAGCAGCAGTACGAAGACTAGCGGGAGCCACAATGAGCAGTTCTTC.

The chain is built from TRBV5-1 and TRBJ2-7; 10 bases agree with TRBD2. Trimming removed 4 bases from V and 6 bases from J; junction bases left unmatched: 7. CDR1 is SGHRS, CDR2 YFSETQ, per germline. The CDR3 length is 14 residues. The CDR3 sequence is CASSLGLAVAEQYF. DNA of the CDR3: TGCGCCAGCAGCCTTGGACTAGCGGTGGCCGAGCAGTACTTC.

The chain carries TRBV2 and TRBJ2-2; D perhaps matches TRBD2 (6 bases). CDR1 SNHLY and CDR2 FYNNEI come from the germline V gene. The CDR3 spans 15 residues. The V end was cut by 6 bases, the J end by 7 bases, with 18 bases between. DNA for the CDR3: TGTGCCAGCAGCGAGGGACTGCCAGAGGACGGGGAGCTGTTTTTT. This gives the protein CASSEGLPEDGELFF.

About this clone itself: The junction differs from germline at one of its ends, possibly a read error. The rearrangement joins TRBV18 to TRBJ1-1; D not certain. Germline-derived CDR1 and CDR2 are KGHSH and LQKENI. This CDR3 region has 12 residues. The CDR3 is CASSSPKDYPIF. CDR3 nucleotides: TGTGCCAGCTCATCCCCCAAAGACTACCCTATCTTT.

The chain has TRBV7-2 and TRBJ2-1, with TRBD2 identical over 7 bases. Germline assignment: CDR1 SGHTA and CDR2 FQGNSA. V lost 1 base, J lost 10 bases, and 1 base stayed unmatched. The CDR3 is made up of 12 amino acids. The CDR3 sequence is CASSLEAGEQFF. In nucleotides, the CDR3 is TGTGCCAGCAGCTTAGAAGCGGGGGAGCAGTTCTTC.

This chain uses TRBV7-9 with TRBJ2-2; 7 bases map to TRBD2. V was pared by 7 bases and J by 3 bases, with 14 bases of the junction left unmatched. Germline CDR1 reads SEHNR; CDR2 reads FQNEAQ (reference sequence). There are 17 residues in the CDR3. The CDR3 protein is CASTLGTTSVDTGELFF. The CDR3, as DNA: TGTGCCAGCACCTTGGGGACTACTAGCGTCGACACCGGGGAGCTGTTTTTT.

The chain recombines TRBV9 with TRBJ2-2; D gene uncertain. The CDR3 loop spans 13 amino acids. V shed 2 bases and J shed 3 bases, with 5 bases lying between them. Germline CDR1 reads SGDLS; CDR2 reads YYNGEE. CDR3 residues: CASSVGDTGELFF. CDR3 in DNA: TGTGCCAGCAGCGTGGGCGACACCGGGGAGCTGTTTTTT.

The chain employs TRBV6-1 and TRBJ1-3; the match to TRBD1 covers 7 bases. In germline, CDR1 is MNHNS, CDR2 SASEGT. The CDR3 sequence is 13 residues long. As DNA, the CDR3 is TGTGCTACGGACAGGAACTCTGGAAACACCATATATTTT. Encoded protein: CATDRNSGNTIYF.

On this clone itself: A read error may account for a junction end that differs from germline. This chain's CDR3 is CASSFSEGTDTQYF. The CDR3 DNA is TGTGCTAGCAGCTTTAGCGAGGGCACAGATACGCAGTATTTT. The chain recombines TRBV7-7 with TRBJ2-3; D may be TRBD2 (5 bases). The CDR3 has 14 residues. CDR1 is SSHAT and CDR2 is FNYEAQ in the germline V gene (reference sequence).

V and J are TRBV28 and TRBJ1-5; D may be TRBD1 (6 bases). V shed 7 bases and J shed 4 bases, with 17 bases lying between them. The CDR3 is 15 amino acids. In germline, CDR1 is MDHEN, CDR2 SYDVKM. The CDR3 DNA is TGTGCCAGCATCAGGAGAACAGGGTGGAATCAGCCCCAGCATTTT. Amino acids: CASIRRTGWNQPQHF.

This clone has a handful of counts. J is TRBJ1-2 and V is TRBV6-1; 7 nucleotides match TRBD1. The CDR3 covers 12 residues. The V gene end was trimmed by 5 bases and the J gene end by 8 bases; junction bases not matched to a gene: 5. Germline loops: CDR1 MNHNS, CDR2 SASEGT. Written as DNA, the CDR3 is TGTGCCAGCAGTTCGACAGGGAACGGCTACACCTTC. It translates to CASSSTGNGYTF.

The V and J genes are TRBV5-6 and TRBJ2-3; 7 bases agree with TRBD1. The length of the CDR3 is 17 residues. From germline, CDR1 is SGHDT and CDR2 YYEEEE. V was clipped by 3 bases and J by 4 bases; unmatched bases: 14. CDR3 residues: CASSSTDRVRDPDTQYF. In DNA, the CDR3 is TGTGCCAGCAGCTCAACAGACAGGGTGAGGGACCCAGATACGCAGTATTTT.

The chain carries TRBV7-9 and TRBJ2-7; TRBD2 might be the D (6 bases). The CDR3 spans 15 residues. Germline CDR1 is SEHNR and CDR2 is FQNEAQ (reference sequence). Trimming cost V 1 base and J 2 bases, with 12 bases left between them. The CDR3: CASSLDGTFPYEQYF. The DNA for the CDR3 is TGTGCCAGCAGCTTAGACGGGACTTTTCCCTACGAGCAGTACTTC.